What follows are 11 T cell receptor beta chains derived from one specimen sequenced in a study of T cell repertoires in cytomegalovirus infection. Antigens of these TCRs are unknown. One entry per CDR3 protein results from TCRdb running MiXCR on the reads. The table lists 380,000 or so distinct CDR3 sequences, just under 35% of them singletons. The specimen comprised cultured PBMCs, sampled from culture after CMV antigen stimulation. The receptors were sampled from a human donor in good health (CMV status not recorded). Some clones in this sample may be carry-over from other donors' samples.

This clonotype was counted a few times. The chain links TRBV19 to TRBJ1-1; a weak D match, TRBD1 (6 bases). The CDR3 has 14 amino acids. The germline V and J ends were trimmed by 3 bases and 3 bases, with 11 bases remaining between them. Germline V gene data show CDR1 as LNHDA and CDR2 as SQIVND (reference sequence). The CDR3 region has the DNA TGTGCCAGTAGTATTTCGGGGGCGTACACTGAAGCTTTCTTT. As protein: CASSISGAYTEAFF.

This clonotype came up a few times. This chain links TRBV6-4 with TRBJ1-6; D is ambiguous. This CDR3 has 13 amino acids. The V end was cut by 4 bases, the J end by 4 bases, with 5 bases between. CDR1 is MRHNA, CDR2 SNTAGT, per germline. CDR3 loop: CASSALYNSPLHF. The CDR3 DNA reads TGTGCCAGCAGTGCATTGTATAATTCACCCCTCCACTTT.

This clonotype was counted a few times. The chain uses TRBV7-9 and TRBJ1-1; 11 positions agree with TRBD1. The germline V gene encodes CDR1 SEHNR and CDR2 FQNEAQ (reference sequence). J gave up 2 bases and V 5 bases, and 4 bases lay outside the gene matches. This CDR3 has 15 amino acids. In DNA, the CDR3 is TGTGCCAGCAGCCCGGGACAGGGGGTCAACACTGAAGCTTTCTTT. This gives the protein CASSPGQGVNTEAFF.

The chain recombines TRBV30 with TRBJ2-7, with TRBD2 identical over 11 bases. CDR1 is GTSNPN and CDR2 is SVGIG in the germline V gene (reference sequence). The CDR3 consists of 15 residues. V dropped 2 bases and J dropped 3; count of bases not matched to a gene: 6. The CDR3 here is CAWSFTSGGLYEQYF. For the CDR3, the DNA is TGTGCCTGGAGTTTTACTAGCGGGGGCCTCTACGAGCAGTACTTC.

This clonotype was seen at least ten times. This sequence joins TRBV7-9 and TRBJ2-1; the match to TRBD2 covers 14 bases. The CDR3 spans 15 residues. CDR1 and CDR2 from the germline V gene are SEHNR and FQNEAQ (reference sequence). V shed 5 bases, J shed 12 bases, and the junction held 9 bases outside the gene matches. CDR3 DNA: TGTGCCAGCAGCCCCCGACTAGCGGGAGGGCCGAGGCAGTTCTTC. Amino acid sequence: CASSPRLAGGPRQFF.

The chain carries TRBV7-3 and TRBJ2-1, with 11 bases fitting TRBD1. Germline CDR1 reads SGHTA; CDR2 reads FQGTGA. The CDR3 runs to 18 residues. V lost 5 bases to trimming and J lost 0 bases; unmatched junction nucleotides: 9. DNA for the CDR3: TGTGCCAGCAGCCCCTACGGACAGGGGGCCCCCTCCTACAATGAGCAGTTCTTC. As protein: CASSPYGQGAPSYNEQFF.

The V and J genes are TRBV7-9 and TRBJ2-1, with 10 bases fitting TRBD2. V shed 5 bases, J shed 0 bases, and the junction held 10 bases outside the gene matches. This CDR3 comprises 18 residues. The germline V gene encodes CDR1 SEHNR and CDR2 FQNEAQ (reference sequence). CDR3 nucleotide sequence: TGTGCCAGCAGCCGAGGGACTAGCGCCTCTCGCTCCTACAATGAGCAGTTCTTC. Translating gives CASSRGTSASRSYNEQFF. Looking up the rest from reference TRBV7-9 and TRBJ2-1 gives the full variable domain: DTGVSQNPRHKITKRGQNVTFRCDPISEHNRLYWYRQTLGQGPEFLTYFQNEAQLEKSRLLSDRFSAERPKGSFSTLEIQRTEQGDSAMYLCASSRGTSASRSYNEQFFGPGTRLTVL.

The chain links TRBV24-1 to TRBJ1-1, with D uncertain. This CDR3 is built from 13 residues. Germline loops: CDR1 KGHDR, CDR2 SFDVKD. The germline V and J ends were trimmed by 3 bases and 3 bases, with 7 bases remaining between them. CDR3 DNA sequence: TGTGCCACCAGTGATCGACTGGACACTGAAGCTTTCTTT. Residues: CATSDRLDTEAFF.

In this sample, this clonotype turned up once. The V and J genes are TRBV10-2 and TRBJ2-1; weak D call: TRBD2 (5 bases). The CDR3 covers 14 residues. The germline V gene has CDR1 WSHSY and CDR2 SAAADI. V was cut by 6 bases and J by 5 bases, with 14 bases left in between. The CDR3 DNA is TGCGCCAGCAGACACTCTGGGCGGGACAATGAGCAGTTCTTC. Its translation: CASRHSGRDNEQFF.

J is TRBJ2-2 and V is TRBV6-8; tentatively, D is TRBD1 (5 bases). This CDR3 has 14 amino acids. The germline V and J ends were trimmed by 8 bases and 6 bases, with 16 bases remaining between them. Germline loops: CDR1 MNHGY, CDR2 SAAAGT. CDR3 sequence reads: CASGNGGAAGELFF. CDR3 coding DNA: TGTGCCAGCGGGAACGGTGGGGCCGCCGGGGAGCTGTTTTTT.

The chain employs TRBV7-6 and TRBJ1-3, with D unclear. Deletions cut 0 bases from V and 2 bases from J, with 8 bases between. This CDR3 region has 15 residues. The germline V gene encodes CDR1 SGHVS and CDR2 FNYEAQ. Here the CDR3 DNA reads TGTGCCAGCAGCTTAGCGGCTAGTCCTGGAAACACCATATATTTT. This gives the protein CASSLAASPGNTIYF.